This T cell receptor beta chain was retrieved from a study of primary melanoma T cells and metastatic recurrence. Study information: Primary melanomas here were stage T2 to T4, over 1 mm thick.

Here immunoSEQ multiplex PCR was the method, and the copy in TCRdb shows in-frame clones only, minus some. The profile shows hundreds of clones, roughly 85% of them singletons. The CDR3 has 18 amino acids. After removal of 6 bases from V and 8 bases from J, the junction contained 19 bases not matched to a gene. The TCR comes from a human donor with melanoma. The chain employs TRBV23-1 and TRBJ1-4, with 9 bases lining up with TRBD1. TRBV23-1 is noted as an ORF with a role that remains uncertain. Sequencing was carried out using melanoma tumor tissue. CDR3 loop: CASSQDRGQGRRGEKLFF. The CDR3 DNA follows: TGCGCCAGCAGCCAAGATAGAGGACAGGGGAGGAGAGGCGAAAAACTGTTTTTT.